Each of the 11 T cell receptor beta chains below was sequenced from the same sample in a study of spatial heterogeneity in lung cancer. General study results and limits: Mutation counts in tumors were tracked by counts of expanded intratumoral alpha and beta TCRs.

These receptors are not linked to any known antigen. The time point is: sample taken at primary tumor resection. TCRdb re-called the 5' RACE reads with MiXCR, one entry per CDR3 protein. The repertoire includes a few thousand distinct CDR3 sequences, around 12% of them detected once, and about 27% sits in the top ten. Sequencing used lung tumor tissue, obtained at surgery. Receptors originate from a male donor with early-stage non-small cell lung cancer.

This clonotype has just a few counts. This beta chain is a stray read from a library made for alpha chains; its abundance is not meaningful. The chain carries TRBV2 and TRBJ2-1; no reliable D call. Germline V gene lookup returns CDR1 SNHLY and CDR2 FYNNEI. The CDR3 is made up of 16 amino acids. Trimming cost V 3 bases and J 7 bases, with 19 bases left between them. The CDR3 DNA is TGTGCCAGCAGTGATTCCCGCGGCCTGGTGGCAAATGAGCAGTTCTTC. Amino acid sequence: CASSDSRGLVANEQFF.

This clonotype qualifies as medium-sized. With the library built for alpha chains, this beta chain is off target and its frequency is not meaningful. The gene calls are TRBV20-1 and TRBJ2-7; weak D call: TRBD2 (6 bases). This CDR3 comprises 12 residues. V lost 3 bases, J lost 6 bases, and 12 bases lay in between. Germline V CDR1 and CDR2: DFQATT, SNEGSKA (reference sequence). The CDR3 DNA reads TGCAGTGCTAGTACGTCCGGGGGCGAGCAGTACTTC. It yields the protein CSASTSGGEQYF.

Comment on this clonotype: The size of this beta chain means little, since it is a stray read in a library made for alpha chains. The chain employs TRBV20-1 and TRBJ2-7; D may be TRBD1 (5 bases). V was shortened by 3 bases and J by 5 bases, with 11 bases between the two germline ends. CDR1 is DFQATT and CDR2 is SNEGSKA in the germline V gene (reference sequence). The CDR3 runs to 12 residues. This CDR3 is CSASEGADEQYF. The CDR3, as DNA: TGCAGTGCTAGTGAAGGGGCCGACGAGCAGTACTTC.

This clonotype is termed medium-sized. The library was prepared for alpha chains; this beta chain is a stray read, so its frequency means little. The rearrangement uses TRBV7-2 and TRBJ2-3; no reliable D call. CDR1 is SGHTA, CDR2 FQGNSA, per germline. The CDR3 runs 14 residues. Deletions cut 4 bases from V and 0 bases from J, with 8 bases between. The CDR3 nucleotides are TGTGCCAGCAGCTCCTACTCTAGCACAGATACGCAGTATTTT. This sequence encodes CASSSYSSTDTQYF.

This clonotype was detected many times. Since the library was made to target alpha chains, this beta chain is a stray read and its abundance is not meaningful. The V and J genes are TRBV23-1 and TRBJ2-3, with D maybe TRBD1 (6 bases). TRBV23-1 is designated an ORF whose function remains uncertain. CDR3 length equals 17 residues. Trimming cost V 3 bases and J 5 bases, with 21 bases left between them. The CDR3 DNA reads TGCGCCAGCAGTCAGATCACAGGGCCCTCGCGAGGAGATACGCAGTATTTT. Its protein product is CASSQITGPSRGDTQYF.

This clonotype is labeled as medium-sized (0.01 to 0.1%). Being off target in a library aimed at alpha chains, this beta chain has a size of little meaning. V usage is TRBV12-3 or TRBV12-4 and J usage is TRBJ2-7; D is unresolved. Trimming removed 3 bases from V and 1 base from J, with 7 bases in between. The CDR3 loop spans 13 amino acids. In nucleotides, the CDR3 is TGTGCCAGCAGTTTTTACGGGTCCTACGAGCAGTACTTC. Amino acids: CASSFYGSYEQYF.

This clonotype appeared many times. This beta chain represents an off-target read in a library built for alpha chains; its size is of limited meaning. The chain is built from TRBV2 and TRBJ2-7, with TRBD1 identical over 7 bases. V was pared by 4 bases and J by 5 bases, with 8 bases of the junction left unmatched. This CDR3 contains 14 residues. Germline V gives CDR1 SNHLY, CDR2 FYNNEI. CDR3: CASSGIGQAHEQYF. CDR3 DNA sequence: TGTGCCAGCAGTGGAATTGGACAGGCCCACGAGCAGTACTTC. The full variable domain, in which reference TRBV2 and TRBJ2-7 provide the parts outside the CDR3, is EPEVTQTPSHQVTQMGQEVILRCVPISNHLYFYWYRQILGQKVEFLVSFYNNEISEKSEIFDDQFSVERPDGSNFTLKIRSTKLEDSAMYFCASSGIGQAHEQYFGPGTRLTVT.

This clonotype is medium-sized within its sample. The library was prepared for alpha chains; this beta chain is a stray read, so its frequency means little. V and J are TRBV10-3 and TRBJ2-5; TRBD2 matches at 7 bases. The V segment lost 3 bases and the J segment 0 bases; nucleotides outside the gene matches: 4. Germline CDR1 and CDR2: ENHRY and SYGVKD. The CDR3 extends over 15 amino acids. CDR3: CAISDGGGNQETQYF. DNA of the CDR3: TGTGCCATCAGTGACGGCGGGGGAAACCAAGAGACCCAGTACTTC.

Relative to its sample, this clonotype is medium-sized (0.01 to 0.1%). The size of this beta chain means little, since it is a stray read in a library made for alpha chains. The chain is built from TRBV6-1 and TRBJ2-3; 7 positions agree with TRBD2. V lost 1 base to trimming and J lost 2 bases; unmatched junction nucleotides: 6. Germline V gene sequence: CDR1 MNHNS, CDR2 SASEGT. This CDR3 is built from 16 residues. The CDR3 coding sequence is TGTGCCAGCAGTGAAGAAGGCAGCGGGGCCACAGATACGCAGTATTTT. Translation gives CASSEEGSGATDTQYF.

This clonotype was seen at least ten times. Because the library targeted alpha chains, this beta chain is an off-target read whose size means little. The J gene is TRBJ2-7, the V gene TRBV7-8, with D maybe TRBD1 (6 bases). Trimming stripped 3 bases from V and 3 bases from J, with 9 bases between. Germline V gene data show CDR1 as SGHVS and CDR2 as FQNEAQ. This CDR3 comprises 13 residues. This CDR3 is CASSFLRGYEQYF. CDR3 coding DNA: TGTGCCAGCAGCTTTCTCAGGGGCTACGAGCAGTACTTC.

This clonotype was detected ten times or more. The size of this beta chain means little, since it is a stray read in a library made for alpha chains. In nucleotides, the CDR3 is TGTGCCAGCAGCCGATTACTCGACAGGGGGGGGACTGAAGCTTTCTTT. This gives the protein CASSRLLDRGGTEAFF. The chain recombines TRBV3-2 with TRBJ1-1; no check of the table's D call, TRBD1, against the DNA was made. TRBV3-2 is termed a pseudogene. The length of the CDR3 is 16 residues.